The rows below give T cell receptor beta chains drawn from one sample of a study of T-cell memory formation after mild COVID-19. Each CDR3 protein is one row after TCRdb ran MiXCR on the 5' RACE reads. Among about 390,000 distinct CDR3 sequences listed, 15% to 20% were seen once. Sample: PBMCs or a T cell subset sorted from them (not recorded which). The receptor set was obtained from a man aged 18 to 35 who had mild COVID-19 (a few samples of this study predate the infection). Cell type and time point are not known. Both conserved end residues are part of each CDR3. Fields, in order: D gene, J gene, clone size, V gene, CDR3 protein, CDR3 DNA. A D gene is named only where the DNA matches it firmly. Clone sizes are given selectively: once, few, many, or a class where the clone is expanded.

- TRBJ2-3 few TRBV5-1 CASSFTPGGPTDTQYF TGCGCCAGCAGCTTCACCCCAGGGGGGCCCACAGATACGCAGTATTTT
- TRBJ2-2 - TRBV7-6 CASSLHEHTGELFF TGTGCCAGCAGCTTACACGAGCACACCGGGGAGCTGTTTTTT
- TRBJ1-5 - TRBV7-2 CASSLDGRGNGQPQHF TGTGCCAGCAGCTTAGATGGCCGTGGGAATGGGCAGCCCCAGCATTTT
- TRBJ2-7 - TRBV12-3/TRBV12-4 CASSITTYEQYF TGTGCCAGCAGTATCACAACCTACGAGCAGTACTTC
TRBD2 TRBJ2-5 - TRBV11-2 CASSSSVAGGQETQYF TGTGCCAGCAGCTCCTCTGTAGCGGGGGGACAAGAGACCCAGTACTTC
- TRBJ2-1 - TRBV3-2 CASSRGASDEQFF TGTGCCAGCAGCCGGGGGGCTTCGGATGAGCAGTTCTTC
TRBD1 TRBJ2-3 - TRBV6-2/TRBV6-3 CASTQGASDTQYF TGTGCCAGCACGCAGGGGGCGTCAGATACGCAGTATTTT
- TRBJ2-3 few TRBV7-3 CASSFFGGRGTDTQYF TGTGCCAGCAGCTTCTTCGGGGGGCGCGGCACAGATACGCAGTATTTT
- TRBJ1-2 few TRBV7-8 CASSLDGKADYTF TGTGCCAGCAGCTTAGACGGGAAGGCGGACTACACCTTC
- TRBJ1-2 - TRBV28 CATMGMTFQVYTF TGTGCCACCATGGGTATGACGTTTCAGGTCTACACCTTC
- TRBJ2-1 - TRBV27 CASSYIGLRDAEDEQFF TGTGCCAGCAGTTATATAGGACTCCGGGACGCGGAGGATGAGCAGTTCTTC
- TRBJ1-5 - TRBV6-2/TRBV6-3 CASSYGSRSGNQPQHF TGTGCCAGCAGTTACGGTTCCAGGAGTGGCAATCAGCCCCAGCATTTT
- TRBJ1-6 few TRBV5-6 CASSLIGEPYNSPLHF TGTGCCAGCAGCTTGATAGGCGAGCCCTATAATTCACCCCTCCACTTT
TRBD2 TRBJ2-5 - TRBV5-5 CASSFPGLAWETQYF TGTGCCAGCAGCTTCCCAGGACTAGCTTGGGAGACCCAGTACTTC
TRBD1 TRBJ2-7 many TRBV19 CASNTGQGTHEQYF TGTGCCAGTAACACCGGACAGGGGACCCACGAGCAGTACTTC
TRBD1 TRBJ2-1 - TRBV7-2 CASSQQGAKVNEQFF TGTGCCAGCAGCCAACAGGGGGCTAAAGTAAATGAGCAGTTCTTC